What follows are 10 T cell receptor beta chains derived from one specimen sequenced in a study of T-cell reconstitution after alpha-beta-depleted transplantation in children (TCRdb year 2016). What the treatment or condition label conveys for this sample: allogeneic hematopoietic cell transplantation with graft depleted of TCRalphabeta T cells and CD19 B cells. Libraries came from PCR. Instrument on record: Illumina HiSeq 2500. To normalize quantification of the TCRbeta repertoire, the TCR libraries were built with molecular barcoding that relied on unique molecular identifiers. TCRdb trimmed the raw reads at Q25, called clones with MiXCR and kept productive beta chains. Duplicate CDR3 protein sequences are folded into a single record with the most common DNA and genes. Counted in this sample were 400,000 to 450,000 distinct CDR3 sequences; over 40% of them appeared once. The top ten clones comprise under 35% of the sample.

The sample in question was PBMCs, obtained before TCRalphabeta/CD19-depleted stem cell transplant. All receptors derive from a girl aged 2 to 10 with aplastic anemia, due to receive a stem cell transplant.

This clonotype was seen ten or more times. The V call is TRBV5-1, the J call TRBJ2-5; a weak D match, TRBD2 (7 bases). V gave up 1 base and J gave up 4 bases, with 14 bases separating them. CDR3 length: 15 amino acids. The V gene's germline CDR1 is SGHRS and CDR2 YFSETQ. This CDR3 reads CASSLWGGESETQYF. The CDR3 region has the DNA TGCGCCAGCAGCTTGTGGGGGGGCGAATCAGAGACCCAGTACTTC.

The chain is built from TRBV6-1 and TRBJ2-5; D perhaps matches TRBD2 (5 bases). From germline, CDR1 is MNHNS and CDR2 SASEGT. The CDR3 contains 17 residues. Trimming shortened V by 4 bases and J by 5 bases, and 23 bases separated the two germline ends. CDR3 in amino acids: CASSASPGERGWETQYF. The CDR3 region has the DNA TGTGCCAGCAGTGCTTCGCCCGGGGAGCGAGGGTGGGAGACCCAGTACTTC.

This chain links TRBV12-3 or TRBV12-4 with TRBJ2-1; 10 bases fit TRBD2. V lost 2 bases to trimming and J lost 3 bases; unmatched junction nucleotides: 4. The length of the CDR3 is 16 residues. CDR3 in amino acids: CASSLLGTSDYNEQFF. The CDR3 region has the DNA TGTGCCAGCAGTTTACTCGGGACTAGCGACTACAATGAGCAGTTCTTC.

CDR3 amino acids: CSARPYPAPRDEQFF. As DNA, the CDR3 is TGCAGTGCCAGACCGTACCCCGCCCCCAGGGATGAGCAGTTCTTC. The chain combines TRBV20-1 with TRBJ2-1; weak D call: TRBD1 (5 bases). The V and J ends lost 6 bases and 8 bases respectively, with 23 bases between them. The CDR3 runs to 15 residues. Germline V gives CDR1 DFQATT, CDR2 SNEGSKA (reference sequence).

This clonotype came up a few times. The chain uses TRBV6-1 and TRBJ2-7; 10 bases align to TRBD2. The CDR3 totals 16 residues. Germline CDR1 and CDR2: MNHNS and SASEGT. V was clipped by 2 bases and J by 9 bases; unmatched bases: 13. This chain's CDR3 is CASSEFELAGPRGQYF. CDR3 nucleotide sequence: TGTGCCAGCAGTGAATTTGAACTAGCGGGGCCGCGCGGGCAGTACTTC.

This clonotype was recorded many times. The CDR3 coding sequence is TGTGCCAGCAGTTTTTTGTTGTCCGAGCAGTACTTC. Its translation is CASSFLLSEQYF. The chain carries TRBV27 and TRBJ2-7; D ambiguous. This CDR3 comprises 12 residues. Trimming pared 3 bases from V and 6 bases from J, leaving 9 bases between. Germline-derived CDR1 and CDR2 are MNHEY and SMNVEV (reference sequence).

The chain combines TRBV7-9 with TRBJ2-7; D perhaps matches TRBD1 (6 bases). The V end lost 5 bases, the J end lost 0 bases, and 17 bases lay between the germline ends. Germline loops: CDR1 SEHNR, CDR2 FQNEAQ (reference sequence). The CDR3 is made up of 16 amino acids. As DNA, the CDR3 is TGTGCCAGCAGCCCGGGGTTGGACAGCTACTCCTACGAGCAGTACTTC. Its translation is CASSPGLDSYSYEQYF.

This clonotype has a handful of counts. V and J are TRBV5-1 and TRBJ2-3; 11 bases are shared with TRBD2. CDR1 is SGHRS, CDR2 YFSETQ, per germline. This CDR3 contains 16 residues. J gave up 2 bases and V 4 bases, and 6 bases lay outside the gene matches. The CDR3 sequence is CASSPRLAGTTDTQYF. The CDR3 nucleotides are TGCGCCAGCAGCCCTAGACTAGCGGGAACCACAGATACGCAGTATTTT. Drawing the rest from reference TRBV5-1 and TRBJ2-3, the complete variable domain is KAGVTQTPRYLIKTRGQQVTLSCSPISGHRSVSWYQQTPGQGLQFLFEYFSETQRNKGNFPGRFSGRQFSNSRSEMNVSTLELGDSALYLCASSPRLAGTTDTQYFGPGTRLTVL.

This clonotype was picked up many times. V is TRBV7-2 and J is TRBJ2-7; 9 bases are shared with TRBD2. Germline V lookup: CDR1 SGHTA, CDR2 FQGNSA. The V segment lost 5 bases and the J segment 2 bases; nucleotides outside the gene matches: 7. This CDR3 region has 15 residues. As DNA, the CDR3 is TGTGCCAGCAGCCAGGCGCTAGCGGGGCCCTACGAGCAGTACTTC. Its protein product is CASSQALAGPYEQYF.

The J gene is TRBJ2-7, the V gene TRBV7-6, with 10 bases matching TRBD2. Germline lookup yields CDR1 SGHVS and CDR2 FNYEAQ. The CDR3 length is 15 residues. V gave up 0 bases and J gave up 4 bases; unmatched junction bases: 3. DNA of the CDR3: TGTGCCAGCAGCTTAGCGAGGACTAGCGGATACGAGCAGTACTTC. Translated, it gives CASSLARTSGYEQYF.